The present T cell receptor (beta chain) was sequenced within a study of blood T cell repertoires in COVID-19 (dated by TCRdb to the early 2020s). The study in broad terms: The collaborator samples originated in the United States, Italy and Spain and spanned the acute and convalescent phases of COVID-19. The prospective study material was composed of cDNA or gDNA derived from T cells, B-cell-depleted T cells, or PBMCs. Deeply sampled blood TCRbeta repertoires from subjects exposed to, actively infected with, or recovered from COVID-19 were included in the dataset. A freely available public database, intended as a resource for researchers studying the immune response to SARS-CoV-2, is where the repertoires were released. The samples were drawn from two sources: the first 160 participants of the ongoing ImmuneRACE study, and 1,200 or so subjects contributed by 6 global collaborators. Sample metadata almost always included a de-identified subject ID, COVID-19 status, age in years and sex. Where HLA class I and class II types were available, the types were taken from metadata supplied by the sample provider, not from assay-based typing. Findings and caveats that apply to the study as a whole: How much clinical and demographic metadata was included differed by source and by participant, and the metadata was provided uncurated.

TCRbeta CDR3 regions were amplified from genomic DNA by means of the immunoSEQ Assay, a bias-controlled multiplex PCR. In the original analysis: Within the assay, amplification of reference gene primers was used to estimate how many nucleated cells each sample contained. To quantify the absolute abundance of each unique TCRbeta CDR3 rearrangement, sequence reads were collapsed and filtered. For each sample, productive Simpson clonality was calculated as the square root of Simpson's diversity index across productive rearrangements. Drawn from immuneACCESS, this table holds only the in-frame rearrangements with V and J called that TCRdb kept. Clones are partly lost; checked studies trace under half to an unresolved V gene and leave the rest unexplained. V, J and clone size are taken as reported in that table, and D and trimming were inferred from the DNA itself. In all, the sample holds 91,000 or so clones, and 87% of those were seen once. The ten largest account for roughly 14% of the sample.

The collaborating institutions used their own protocols to collect whole blood in K2EDTA tubes. For TCRbeta analysis, collaborators shipped samples as frozen whole blood, isolated PBMCs, or DNA extracted from either of those sample types. Notes on this clone: Its antigen specificity is not known. The sample holds no much larger clone one base away, and base qualities are not on file.

The cysteine opens and the phenylalanine closes a CDR3 of 15 amino acids. CDR3 DNA only is kept here, 45 bases in frame from base 1. Cut back by 0 bases and 6 bases, the V and J ends lie 14 bases apart. Looking up the germline V gene (reference sequence) yields CDR1 SGHNT and CDR2 YYREEE. The chain couples TRBV5-4 to TRBJ2-3; 5 matching bases give a weak D call of TRBD1. Input material: peripheral blood. This TCR came from a human donor in a cohort sampled during active COVID-19. Read as DNA, the sequence is TGTGCCAGCAGCTTGGGGGGCGTAGGTAAGGATACGCAGTATTTT. Its protein reads: CASSLGGVGKDTQYF.